The text below deals with one T cell receptor beta chain. As yet, its antigen is unknown. This sample stems from a study of T cell responses to AZD1222 COVID-19 vaccine. Study context: Samples with a second dose at about 4 or about 12 weeks were pooled together.

Using immunoSEQ multiplex PCR, the repertoire was profiled, and TCRdb retains in-frame clones only, with some absent. The sample consists of 90,000 to 100,000 clones, approximately 90% of them appearing once. There are 16 residues in the CDR3. V gave up 5 bases and J gave up 2 bases; unmatched junction bases: 8. Germline loops: CDR1 MNHEY, CDR2 SMNVEV (reference sequence). Study-level results: Spike-wide coverage was observed for vaccine-associated CD4 TCRs, with dominant responses at 160-218 and 743-854.

The clonotype comes from an adult in good health. V and J are TRBV27 and TRBJ2-3, with 9 bases that match TRBD1. This sample comprised peripheral blood, obtained on day 0 of AZD1222 vaccination. For the CDR3, the DNA is TGTGCCAGCAGTCCACCCGGGACAGGGTACACAGATACGCAGTATTTT. Translating it yields CASSPPGTGYTDTQYF.